This entry lists 31 T cell receptor beta chains sequenced from one sample in a study of T cell repertoires in cytomegalovirus infection. TCRdb fed the reads into MiXCR, producing one record per CDR3 protein. The sample contains 400,000 or so distinct CDR3 sequences, less than 20% of which appear only once. The sequencing input was PBMCs. The receptors originated from a human donor in good health (CMV status not recorded). Some clones in this sample may be carry-over from other donors' samples.

This clonotype was counted a few times. The chain recombines TRBV12-3 or TRBV12-4 with TRBJ2-1; D is uncertain. Deletions cut 6 bases from V and 10 bases from J, with 7 bases between. This CDR3 is 10 amino acids long. The CDR3 DNA sequence: TGTGCCAGCAGCCTCCACGAGCAGTTCTTC. Its translation is CASSLHEQFF.

The chain uses TRBV5-1 and TRBJ2-3; weak D call: TRBD2 (6 bases). V lost 4 bases to trimming and J lost 6 bases, with 21 bases between them. Germline V gene data show CDR1 as SGHRS and CDR2 as YFSETQ. The CDR3 length is 16 residues. The CDR3: CASSSRDLQMGDTQYF. CDR3 bases: TGCGCCAGCAGCAGCAGGGACTTGCAGATGGGTGATACGCAGTATTTT. Complete variable domain (other parts from reference TRBV5-1 and TRBJ2-3): KAGVTQTPRYLIKTRGQQVTLSCSPISGHRSVSWYQQTPGQGLQFLFEYFSETQRNKGNFPGRFSGRQFSNSRSEMNVSTLELGDSALYLCASSSRDLQMGDTQYFGPGTRLTVL.

This clonotype occurred a few times. The CDR3 DNA reads as TGTGCCAGCAGACAGGACGTGTATGGCTACACCTTC. Translation gives CASRQDVYGYTF. The chain joins TRBV6-6 to TRBJ1-2, with TRBD1 as a possible D gene (5 bases). V was pared by 6 bases and J by 5 bases, with 10 bases between. CDR3 length equals 12 residues. Per germline, CDR1 MNHNY and CDR2 SVGAGI (reference sequence).

This clonotype was counted between two and nine times. The chain uses TRBV4-1 and TRBJ2-1; D perhaps matches TRBD1 (5 bases). CDR1 is MGHRA, CDR2 YSYEKL, per germline. The V end was cut by 4 bases, the J end by 0 bases, with 13 bases between. The CDR3 consists of 16 residues. The CDR3 nucleotides read TGCGCCAGCAGCCTCCGGACAACGAGCTCCTACAATGAGCAGTTCTTC. As protein: CASSLRTTSSYNEQFF.

The J gene is TRBJ1-6, the V gene TRBV20-1; 7 bases map to TRBD1. Germline-derived CDR1 and CDR2 are DFQATT and SNEGSKA (reference sequence). The V gene end was trimmed by 4 bases and the J gene end by 6 bases; junction bases not matched to a gene: 3. The CDR3 loop spans 13 amino acids. CDR3: CSATQGTNSPLHF. The CDR3, as DNA: TGCAGTGCTACACAGGGGACTAATTCACCCCTCCACTTT.

This clonotype was seen a handful of times. The chain links TRBV19 to TRBJ1-5; D gene unclear. The ends were cut back, 5 bases at V and 6 bases at J, with 17 bases in the middle. The CDR3 length is 15 residues. Per the germline V gene, CDR1 is LNHDA and CDR2 is SQIVND (reference sequence). CDR3 in DNA: TGTGCCAGTAGTCCGAGAATCGGCCTGGGTCAGCCCCAGCATTTT. Translation: CASSPRIGLGQPQHF.

This clonotype was picked up many times. This rearrangement joins TRBV12-3 or TRBV12-4 to TRBJ1-5; 7 nucleotides match TRBD1. V shed 5 bases and J 4 bases; nucleotides not matched to a gene: 2. The CDR3 length is 13 residues. Here the CDR3 reads CASSRDRNQPQHF. The CDR3 nucleotides read TGTGCCAGCAGTCGGGACAGAAATCAGCCCCAGCATTTT.

This clonotype was detected ten times or more. The chain recombines TRBV4-2 with TRBJ2-5, with D perhaps matching TRBD1 (6 bases). Germline V gene sequence: CDR1 LGHNA, CDR2 YNFKEQ. Trimming left V 0 bases short and J 4 bases short, with 9 bases between. This CDR3 is built from 14 residues. CDR3 nucleotide sequence: TGTGCCAGCAGCCAAGATGGGGGCAGAGAGACCCAGTACTTC. Translated: CASSQDGGRETQYF.

The genes are TRBV5-4 and TRBJ2-1, with D maybe TRBD1 (6 bases). Germline lookup yields CDR1 SGHNT and CDR2 YYREEE (reference sequence). Trimming pared 0 bases from V and 4 bases from J, leaving 11 bases between. CDR3 length: 15 residues. Written as DNA, the CDR3 is TGTGCCAGCAGCTTGGATTACCAGGGGTACAATGAGCAGTTCTTC. Protein: CASSLDYQGYNEQFF.

In this sample, this clonotype turned up many times. The chain joins TRBV7-2 to TRBJ2-4; tentatively, D is TRBD1 (6 bases). There are 14 residues in the CDR3. V lost 5 bases, J lost 10 bases, and 18 bases lay in between. The V gene's germline CDR1 is SGHTA and CDR2 FQGNSA. The CDR3 here is CASSPYRDTPIQYF. Written as DNA, the CDR3 is TGTGCCAGCAGCCCCTACCGGGACACCCCTATTCAGTACTTC.

This clonotype was picked up a small number of times. V usage is TRBV7-2 and J usage is TRBJ2-5, with 8 bases identical to TRBD1. The germline gives CDR1 SGHTA, CDR2 FQGNSA. The CDR3 is made up of 13 amino acids. The CDR3 nucleotides read TGTGCTAGCGGACAGGGACCGCGGGAGACCCAGTACTTC. This encodes CASGQGPRETQYF.

This clonotype was counted ten times or more. This chain links TRBV7-2 with TRBJ1-2, with D maybe TRBD1 (5 bases). The V and J ends lost 3 bases and 8 bases respectively, with 19 bases between them. There are 15 residues in the CDR3. Germline V gene sequence: CDR1 SGHTA, CDR2 FQGNSA. The CDR3 protein is CASSFYVEGSSGYTF. The CDR3 nucleotides are TGTGCCAGCAGCTTTTATGTGGAGGGGTCAAGCGGCTACACCTTC.

This clonotype was observed a few times. This chain uses TRBV6-1 with TRBJ1-1; D gene ambiguous. Germline assignment: CDR1 MNHNS and CDR2 SASEGT. V was pared by 5 bases and J by 5 bases, with 12 bases between. The CDR3 has 13 residues. The DNA for the CDR3 is TGTGCCAGCAGTATTATTTACGAGACTGAAGCTTTCTTT. Protein sequence: CASSIIYETEAFF.

V and J are TRBV5-1 and TRBJ1-1; 9 bases map to TRBD1. After removal of 1 base from V and 2 bases from J, the junction contained 15 bases not matched to a gene. Germline CDR1 and CDR2: SGHRS and YFSETQ. This CDR3 has 19 amino acids. The CDR3 DNA reads as TGCGCCAGCAGCTTGCTCCCGGGACAGGGTAGAGGAAATAACACTGAAGCTTTCTTT. Its protein product is CASSLLPGQGRGNNTEAFF.

The rearrangement uses TRBV28 and TRBJ2-2; the D is unclear. The CDR3 is made up of 13 amino acids. The V and J ends lost 6 bases and 5 bases respectively, with 10 bases between them. Germline CDR1 reads MDHEN; CDR2 reads SYDVKM. As DNA, the CDR3 is TGTGCCAGCAGCCAGACTTCTACCGGGGAGCTGTTTTTT. This encodes CASSQTSTGELFF. The full variable domain, in which reference TRBV28 and TRBJ2-2 provide the parts outside the CDR3, is DVKVTQSSRYLVKRTGEKVFLECVQDMDHENMFWYRQDPGLGLRLIYFSYDVKMKEKGDIPEGYSVSREKKERFSLILESASTNQTSMYLCASSQTSTGELFFGEGSRLTVL.

The gene calls are TRBV19 and TRBJ1-3; D gene ambiguous. Germline V gives CDR1 LNHDA, CDR2 SQIVND (reference sequence). The CDR3 runs 15 residues. Trimming removed 7 bases from V and 2 bases from J, with 15 bases in between. CDR3 region: CASTRTTATGNTIYF. CDR3 DNA sequence: TGTGCCAGTACCAGAACCACAGCCACTGGAAACACCATATATTTT.

This clonotype was observed many times. V usage is TRBV7-2 and J usage is TRBJ2-5, with a weak D call TRBD1 (6 bases). The germline CDR1 and CDR2 sequences are SGHTA and FQGNSA. The CDR3 has 14 amino acids. The V end was cut by 5 bases, the J end by 4 bases, with 14 bases between. Here the CDR3 reads CASSRRGPTETQYF. DNA for the CDR3: TGTGCCAGCAGCCGCAGGGGCCCCACAGAGACCCAGTACTTC.

This clonotype turned up a few times. V gene TRBV7-8 combines with J gene TRBJ2-7, with 9 bases matching TRBD2. The CDR3 length is 24 residues. Germline lookup yields CDR1 SGHVS and CDR2 FQNEAQ. V lost 0 bases and J lost 2; bases outside the gene matches: 29. The CDR3 loop reads CASSLALGEGLNSRRGGPTYEQYF. CDR3 in DNA: TGTGCCAGCAGCTTAGCGTTGGGCGAGGGGTTGAATAGTCGGCGGGGGGGTCCAACCTACGAGCAGTACTTC. The entire variable domain, with the rest obtained from reference TRBV7-8 and TRBJ2-7, is as follows: GAGVSQSPRYKVAKRGQDVALRCDPISGHVSLFWYQQALGQGPEFLTYFQNEAQLDKSGLPSDRFFAERPEGSVSTLKIQRTQQEDSAVYLCASSLALGEGLNSRRGGPTYEQYFGPGTRLTVT.

The chain links TRBV19 to TRBJ2-3, with TRBD2 matching 7 bases. J gave up 6 bases and V 6 bases, and 9 bases lay outside the gene matches. Germline loops: CDR1 LNHDA, CDR2 SQIVND (reference sequence). The CDR3 is 14 amino acids. The chain's CDR3 is CASRTQGLIDTQYF. CDR3 nucleotides: TGTGCCAGTAGAACCCAGGGACTAATCGATACGCAGTATTTT.

The chain uses TRBV12-5 and TRBJ2-1; 7 bases line up with TRBD2. The CDR3 runs to 16 residues. V gave up 1 base and J gave up 8 bases; unmatched junction bases: 11. Germline CDR1 is LGHNT and CDR2 is FRNRAP. The DNA of the CDR3 is TGTGCTAGTGGTTTGGCCATGCTACTTCGGGGGGATGAGCAGTTCTTC. This codes for CASGLAMLLRGDEQFF.

The sample holds a few counts of this clonotype. A read error may explain this, as a much larger clone is one base away. The V call is TRBV5-4, the J call TRBJ2-5; 14 positions agree with TRBD2. V shed 3 bases, J shed 1 base, and the junction held 2 bases outside the gene matches. CDR1 is SGHNT and CDR2 is YYREEE in the germline V gene (reference sequence). CDR3 size: 16 residues. The CDR3 DNA is TGTGCCAGCAGCTCGGGACTAGCGGGGGCCCAAGAGACCCAGTACTTC. Encoded protein: CASSSGLAGAQETQYF.

The table lists this clonotype with many counts. The chain combines TRBV7-2 with TRBJ2-7, with unresolved D. The V end lost 3 bases, the J end lost 4 bases, and 10 bases lay between the germline ends. CDR3 size: 13 residues. The germline V gene has CDR1 SGHTA and CDR2 FQGNSA. CDR3 sequence: CASSFRAEYEQYF. CDR3 nucleotides: TGTGCCAGCAGCTTCAGAGCCGAATACGAGCAGTACTTC. The full variable domain, rest sourced from reference TRBV7-2 and TRBJ2-7, is GAGVSQSPSNKVTEKGKDVELRCDPISGHTALYWYRQSLGQGLEFLIYFQGNSAPDKSGLPSDRFSAERTGGSVSTLTIQRTQQEDSAVYLCASSFRAEYEQYFGPGTRLTVT.

The chain employs TRBV11-2 and TRBJ1-2; 7 nucleotides agree with TRBD1. The V gene's germline CDR1 is SGHAT and CDR2 FQNNGV. There are 15 residues in the CDR3. J gave up 2 bases and V 5 bases, and 8 bases lay outside the gene matches. The CDR3 DNA follows: TGTGCCAGCAGCCTACCCATGACAGGGAACTATGGCTACACCTTC. This translates into CASSLPMTGNYGYTF.

V usage is TRBV6-5 and J usage is TRBJ2-3; TRBD2 matches at 11 bases. After removal of 6 bases from V and 1 base from J, the junction contained 9 bases not matched to a gene. The CDR3 has 17 residues. Germline V gene lookup returns CDR1 MNHEY and CDR2 SVGAGI. The CDR3 bases are TGTGCCAGCAGCCTACTTAAGACTAGCGGGGGCACAGATACGCAGTATTTT. Translation gives CASSLLKTSGGTDTQYF.

This clonotype was counted a few times. J is TRBJ1-4 and V is TRBV29-1, with a weak D call TRBD1 (5 bases). The germline V gene has CDR1 SQVTM and CDR2 ANQGSEA. Trimming left V 7 bases short and J 2 bases short, with 14 bases between. This CDR3 region has 14 residues. CDR3 bases: TGCAGCGCCGGAGGGGCATCGACTAATGAAAAACTGTTTTTT. Residues: CSAGGASTNEKLFF.

Ten or more counts support this clonotype. V and J are TRBV7-2 and TRBJ2-3; TRBD2 agrees at 14 bases. The CDR3 loop spans 16 amino acids. Per the germline V gene, CDR1 is SGHTA and CDR2 is FQGNSA. Trimming cost V 5 bases and J 1 base; bases outside gene matches: 2. DNA for the CDR3: TGTGCCAGCAGCCCGGGACTAGCGGGGGGCACAGATACGCAGTATTTT. Its translation is CASSPGLAGGTDTQYF.

The rearrangement joins TRBV3-1 to TRBJ1-2, with D hard to call. Germline V gene sequence: CDR1 LGHDT, CDR2 YNNKEL (reference sequence). V lost 1 base to trimming and J lost 13 bases, with 16 bases between them. There are 13 residues in the CDR3. The CDR3 reads CASSQGQTAGGTF. For the CDR3, the DNA is TGTGCCAGCAGCCAAGGCCAGACTGCCGGAGGCACCTTC.

V is TRBV5-6 and J is TRBJ1-1; D gene uncertain. CDR1 and CDR2 (germline): SGHDT, YYEEEE. Trimming shortened V by 5 bases and J by 4 bases, and 9 bases separated the two germline ends. There are 12 residues in the CDR3. The CDR3 bases are TGTGCCAGCAGTTGGAGAGGCACTGAAGCTTTCTTT. This encodes CASSWRGTEAFF.

The J gene is TRBJ2-5, the V gene TRBV12-3 or TRBV12-4; 9 bases line up with TRBD1. The CDR3 runs 15 residues. Unmatched junction bases numbered 10, after V lost 7 bases and J lost 4 bases. CDR3 in amino acids: CASTPGQGGRETQYF. The CDR3, as DNA: TGTGCCAGCACACCGGGACAGGGAGGGCGAGAGACCCAGTACTTC.

This chain connects TRBV2 to TRBJ2-3, with 8 bases that match TRBD1. CDR1 and CDR2 (germline): SNHLY, FYNNEI. The CDR3 sequence is 16 residues long. After removal of 1 base from V and 8 bases from J, the junction contained 11 bases not matched to a gene. The CDR3 nucleotides read TGTGCCAGCAGTGAAGTCAGACAGGGGTTTTTGGCTACGCAGTATTTT. Translation gives CASSEVRQGFLATQYF.

The chain combines TRBV6-1 with TRBJ1-5; TRBD1 aligns across 7 bases. V was clipped by 1 base and J by 3 bases; unmatched bases: 6. The germline gives CDR1 MNHNS, CDR2 SASEGT. The CDR3 is 16 amino acids. This CDR3 is CASSEGIGTANQPQHF. The CDR3 DNA reads as TGTGCCAGCAGTGAAGGAATAGGGACAGCCAATCAGCCCCAGCATTTT.